A single sample is the source of the 7 T cell receptor beta chains below, sequenced in a study of blood T cell repertoires in COVID-19. TCRdb's copy holds only in-frame clones and misses some; the assay was immunoSEQ multiplex PCR. The repertoire holds about 340,000 clones, over 70% seen once, with nearly 6.5% in the top ten. The sample consisted of peripheral blood. The receptors shown here come from a woman aged 45-65 years with COVID-19, enrolled during active disease.

The rearrangement joins TRBV5-4 to TRBJ2-2, with D perhaps matching TRBD2 (6 bases). CDR1 is SGHNT and CDR2 is YYREEE in the germline V gene (reference sequence). The CDR3 extends over 15 amino acids. V lost 1 base, J lost 3 bases, and 10 bases lay in between. The CDR3 loop reads CASSLRRDYTGELFF. The CDR3 bases are TGTGCCAGCAGCTTGCGGCGGGACTACACCGGGGAGCTGTTTTTT.

The chain combines TRBV7-3 with TRBJ2-5; D unresolved. Germline CDR1 and CDR2: SGHTA and FQGTGA. The CDR3 is made up of 13 amino acids. V was pared by 2 bases and J by 6 bases, with 10 bases between. The CDR3 here is CASSLGQAQTQYF. The CDR3 DNA reads as TGTGCCAGCAGCTTAGGGCAGGCCCAGACCCAGTACTTC.

V is TRBV27 and J is TRBJ1-4; D is perhaps TRBD1 (6 bases). Trimming removed 3 bases from V and 5 bases from J, with 10 bases in between. Germline CDR1 is MNHEY and CDR2 is SMNVEV (reference sequence). CDR3 length: 14 residues. CDR3 residues: CASSLRTANEKLFF. CDR3 DNA: TGTGCCAGCAGTTTGAGGACAGCGAATGAAAAACTGTTTTTT.

J is TRBJ1-1 and V is TRBV9; no firm D call. CDR3 length: 15 amino acids. Between the trimmed V and J ends, which lost 2 bases and 1 base, there was a span of 12 bases. Germline V gene data show CDR1 as SGDLS and CDR2 as YYNGEE. The CDR3: CASSVDLAANTEAFF. CDR3 nucleotide sequence: TGTGCCAGCAGCGTCGACCTTGCGGCGAACACTGAAGCTTTCTTT.

The V call is TRBV29-1, the J call TRBJ1-4; D call uncertain. V was cut by 4 bases and J by 13 bases, with 13 bases left in between. The CDR3 length is 11 residues. Germline loops: CDR1 SQVTM, CDR2 ANQGSEA. CDR3 residues: CSVGISESLFF. The CDR3 bases are TGCAGCGTTGGCATCAGTGAATCACTGTTTTTT.

The chain carries TRBV18 and TRBJ1-5; 7 nucleotides match TRBD1. Germline CDR1 and CDR2: KGHSH and LQKENI. With 0 bases clipped from V and 2 bases from J, the junction kept 4 bases outside the gene matches. The CDR3 is 16 residues long. The CDR3 nucleotides are TGTGCCAGCTCACCACCGAGGGGGCTGGGCAATCAGCCCCAGCATTTT. It yields the protein CASSPPRGLGNQPQHF.

The chain carries TRBV21-1 and TRBJ2-1; whether TRBD2, the table's D call, matches the DNA was not checked. TRBV21-1 constitutes a pseudogene. CDR3 length equals 16 residues. CDR3 in DNA: TGTGCCAGCAGCAAATATGGGGGAGGGTTTTACAATGAGCAGTTCTTC. This sequence encodes CASSKYGGGFYNEQFF.